The 29 T cell receptor beta chains below come from one sample, sequenced in a study of patients and donors after allogeneic stem cell transplantation. TCRdb re-analysed the RT-PCR reads in MiXCR, keeping a single row per CDR3 protein. The sample lists hundreds of thousands of distinct CDR3 sequences; approximately 16% were seen once. The sequenced sample consisted of blood, either unsorted or a sorted T cell fraction (not recorded which). These receptors were obtained from a human donor who was either an allogeneic HSCT recipient or a stem cell or donor lymphocyte infusion donor (not recorded which). It is not recorded whose cells these are; they may come from a transplant donor.

The V gene is TRBV5-1, the J gene TRBJ2-1, with no clear D. This CDR3 is 14 amino acids long. Germline V gene lookup returns CDR1 SGHRS and CDR2 YFSETQ. The ends were cut back, 4 bases at V and 6 bases at J, with 14 bases in the middle. CDR3 loop: CASSRSSSLNEQFF. CDR3 in DNA: TGCGCCAGCAGCAGAAGTTCGTCCCTCAATGAGCAGTTCTTC.

Many counts were recorded for this clonotype. The rearrangement links TRBV12-3 or TRBV12-4 to TRBJ2-4; 7 bases match TRBD2. The CDR3 is 15 residues long. Germline trimming cut 3 bases from V and 0 bases from J; bases unmatched to any gene: 2. The CDR3 region has the DNA TGTGCCAGCAGTTTGAGCGGGACAGCCAAAAACATTCAGTACTTC. Protein product: CASSLSGTAKNIQYF.

V and J are TRBV12-3 or TRBV12-4 and TRBJ2-1; weak D call: TRBD1 (6 bases). The CDR3 length is 15 residues. V lost 7 bases and J lost 0, with 13 bases in between. CDR3 sequence reads: CASNRQAGSYNEQFF. The CDR3 nucleotides are TGTGCCAGCAACAGACAGGCAGGCTCCTACAATGAGCAGTTCTTC.

This clonotype was observed a few times. The V gene is TRBV5-1, the J gene TRBJ1-1, with D unresolved. The CDR3 is made up of 15 amino acids. V was clipped by 1 base and J by 1 base, with 11 bases between them. CDR1 and CDR2 (germline): SGHRS, YFSETQ. Here the CDR3 reads CASSLRPVGNTEAFF. CDR3 nucleotide sequence: TGCGCCAGCAGCTTGCGACCGGTCGGGAACACTGAAGCTTTCTTT.

The chain uses TRBV5-1 and TRBJ1-6, with no clear D. This CDR3 is built from 13 residues. Deletions cut 4 bases from V and 11 bases from J, with 13 bases between. Per germline, CDR1 SGHRS and CDR2 YFSETQ. The CDR3 region has the DNA TGCGCCAGCAGCCTCGGACCCCCTGCACCCCTCCACTTT. This codes for CASSLGPPAPLHF. The complete variable domain, with remaining parts taken from reference TRBV5-1 and TRBJ1-6, reads KAGVTQTPRYLIKTRGQQVTLSCSPISGHRSVSWYQQTPGQGLQFLFEYFSETQRNKGNFPGRFSGRQFSNSRSEMNVSTLELGDSALYLCASSLGPPAPLHFGNGTRLTVT.

A word on this clonotype: One junction end disagrees with the germline gene, perhaps due to a read error. This chain links TRBV2 with TRBJ1-2; D is ambiguous. Germline V gene data show CDR1 as SNHLY and CDR2 as FYNNEI. The CDR3 spans 14 residues. The CDR3 DNA follows: TGTGCCAGCAGTCAAGCTGCTGTAAACTATGGCTACACCTTC. It translates to CASSQAAVNYGYTF.

The V and J genes are TRBV20-1 and TRBJ2-5; D remains unclear. The CDR3 loop spans 15 amino acids. Germline CDR1 and CDR2: DFQATT and SNEGSKA (reference sequence). Trimming pared 3 bases from V and 1 base from J, leaving 15 bases between. CDR3 protein: CSASLQVPAQETQYF. CDR3 bases: TGCAGTGCTAGCCTGCAGGTCCCCGCCCAAGAGACCCAGTACTTC.

The chain links TRBV11-1 to TRBJ2-5, with 10 positions matching TRBD2. Trimming cost V 5 bases and J 14 bases; bases outside gene matches: 14. The CDR3 totals 14 residues. Germline V lookup: CDR1 SGHAT, CDR2 FQDESV (reference sequence). In DNA form, the CDR3 reads TGTGCCAGCAGCCCGTGGACTAGCGGAGAGACCCCCTACTTC. Its protein is CASSPWTSGETPYF. Based on the CDR3 plus reference TRBV11-1 and TRBJ2-5, the full variable domain is EAEVAQSPRYKITEKSQAVAFWCDPISGHATLYWYRQILGQGPELLVQFQDESVVDDSQLPKDRFSAERLKGVDSTLKIQPAELGDSAMYLCASSPWTSGETPYFGPGTRLLVL.

This rearrangement joins TRBV5-1 to TRBJ2-3; D ambiguous. The V end was cut by 6 bases, the J end by 0 bases, with 20 bases between. CDR3 length: 17 amino acids. In germline, CDR1 is SGHRS, CDR2 YFSETQ. The CDR3 reads CASIPDWALPSTDTQYF. The DNA for the CDR3 is TGCGCCAGCATCCCAGACTGGGCATTGCCTAGCACAGATACGCAGTATTTT.

In this sample, this clonotype turned up a few times. The chain uses TRBV18 and TRBJ1-2; D call uncertain. V was trimmed by 3 bases and J by 6 bases, leaving 23 bases between them. Germline CDR1 and CDR2: KGHSH and LQKENI. CDR3 length: 17 residues. The CDR3 DNA sequence: TGTGCCAGCTCACCCATACGTATTTGGGATGGATCTCATGGCTACACCTTC. This encodes CASSPIRIWDGSHGYTF.

This clonotype has just a few counts. V usage is TRBV6-5 and J usage is TRBJ2-7; D not certain. Trimming took 2 bases from V and 7 from J, leaving 12 bases between them. Germline values: CDR1 MNHEY, CDR2 SVGAGI. This CDR3 spans 13 amino acids. DNA for the CDR3: TGTGCCAGCAGTTACCCAAGGGCAGGTGAGCAGTACTTC. Translating gives CASSYPRAGEQYF.

This chain uses TRBV5-6 with TRBJ1-5; a possible D gene is TRBD1 (5 bases). This CDR3 has 14 amino acids. Germline V gene lookup returns CDR1 SGHDT and CDR2 YYEEEE. V shed 4 bases and J shed 5 bases, with 13 bases lying between them. CDR3 protein: CASSPNLGDQPQHF. The CDR3 nucleotides read TGTGCCAGCAGCCCAAATCTGGGGGATCAGCCCCAGCATTTT.

This clonotype has ten or more counts. The rearrangement uses TRBV12-3 or TRBV12-4 and TRBJ2-7; D not resolved. V was clipped by 6 bases and J by 3 bases, with 9 bases between them. The length of the CDR3 is 12 residues. CDR3 nucleotides: TGTGCCAGCAGCGGAGATCTCTACGAGCAGTACTTC. Encoded protein: CASSGDLYEQYF.

The chain employs TRBV7-3 and TRBJ2-2; TRBD1 agrees at 8 bases. V lost 2 bases and J lost 7; bases outside the gene matches: 3. Germline V CDR1 and CDR2: SGHTA, FQGTGA. This CDR3 contains 14 residues. For the CDR3, the DNA is TGTGCCAGCAGCTTAGACAGGGGCCTCGGGGAGCTGTTTTTT. It translates to CASSLDRGLGELFF.

This clonotype was recorded a few times. The chain employs TRBV11-2 and TRBJ2-3, with no clear D. This CDR3 contains 14 residues. CDR1 and CDR2 from the germline V gene are SGHAT and FQNNGV. V lost 2 bases to trimming and J lost 2 bases, with 8 bases between them. CDR3 DNA sequence: TGTGCCAGCAGCTTAATAAACCCCACAGATACGCAGTATTTT. This translates into CASSLINPTDTQYF.

This chain connects TRBV6-6 to TRBJ2-1; D unclear. V lost 8 bases and J lost 16, with 9 bases in between. The CDR3 runs to 8 residues. Germline V gives CDR1 MNHNY, CDR2 SVGAGI (reference sequence). CDR3 loop: CASPPGFF. Written as DNA, the CDR3 is TGTGCCAGCCCCCCAGGTTTCTTC.

This sequence joins TRBV9 and TRBJ1-1; 7 positions match TRBD1. Looked up from germline, CDR1 is SGDLS and CDR2 is YYNGEE. Trimming at V came to 0 bases and at J to 0 bases, leaving 2 bases not matched to a gene. The CDR3 is 15 amino acids. The CDR3 loop reads CASSVDRGMNTEAFF. CDR3 sequence (DNA): TGTGCCAGCAGCGTAGACAGGGGAATGAACACTGAAGCTTTCTTT.

In this sample, this clonotype turned up a few times. V is TRBV15 and J is TRBJ2-3; D is perhaps TRBD1 or TRBD2 (5 bases each). This CDR3 has 14 amino acids. Trimming took off 3 bases at V and 2 bases at J, with 9 bases between the two ends. Germline V gene sequence: CDR1 LNHNV, CDR2 YYDKDF (reference sequence). The CDR3 bases are TGTGCCACCAGCAGGGGACGGTACACAGATACGCAGTATTTT. As protein: CATSRGRYTDTQYF.

The genes are TRBV19 and TRBJ2-6; D is undetermined. Germline CDR1 and CDR2: LNHDA and SQIVND (reference sequence). The CDR3 consists of 17 residues. Trimming cost V 0 bases and J 0 bases, with 9 bases left between them. This chain's CDR3 is CASSIDRMSSGANVLTF. CDR3 coding DNA: TGTGCCAGTAGTATAGATCGCATGAGCTCTGGGGCCAACGTCCTGACTTTC.

In the case of this clonotype: At one end, the junction sequence differs from germline, possibly due to a read error. The V gene is TRBV20-1, the J gene TRBJ2-7, with D tentatively TRBD1 (5 bases). The CDR3 runs to 14 residues. CDR1 is DFQATT and CDR2 is SNEGSKA in the germline V gene (reference sequence). The CDR3 protein is CSDRDRVRVPEQYF. Written as DNA, the CDR3 is TGCAGTGATAGAGATCGAGTCAGGGTTCCCGAGCAGTACTTC.

J is TRBJ1-2 and V is TRBV7-2, with TRBD1 identical over 8 bases. Germline lookup yields CDR1 SGHTA and CDR2 FQGNSA. V lost 3 bases to trimming and J lost 6 bases; unmatched junction nucleotides: 6. The CDR3 sequence is 14 residues long. CDR3 protein: CASSLEQGANGYTF. CDR3 bases: TGTGCCAGCAGCTTGGAGCAGGGGGCAAATGGCTACACCTTC.

The chain combines TRBV7-9 with TRBJ2-2, with D maybe TRBD1 (5 bases). Per the germline V gene, CDR1 is SEHNR and CDR2 is FQNEAQ (reference sequence). The V end was cut by 3 bases, the J end by 7 bases, with 12 bases between. The CDR3 has 14 residues. CDR3 residues: CASSFSRGDGELFF. The DNA of the CDR3 is TGTGCCAGCAGCTTTAGTAGGGGCGACGGGGAGCTGTTTTTT. The variable domain in full, with the rest retrieved from reference TRBV7-9 and TRBJ2-2, is DTGVSQNPRHKITKRGQNVTFRCDPISEHNRLYWYRQTLGQGPEFLTYFQNEAQLEKSRLLSDRFSAERPKGSFSTLEIQRTEQGDSAMYLCASSFSRGDGELFFGEGSRLTVL.

The CDR3 region is CASSIQGRSSYNEQFF. DNA for the CDR3: TGTGCCAGTAGTATCCAGGGCCGGAGCTCCTACAATGAGCAGTTCTTC. The gene calls are TRBV19 and TRBJ2-1, with D tentatively TRBD1 (5 bases). CDR1 is LNHDA, CDR2 SQIVND, per germline (reference sequence). Trimming left V 3 bases short and J 0 bases short, with 12 bases between. This CDR3 is built from 16 residues.

The J gene is TRBJ2-1, the V gene TRBV12-5; D unclear. This CDR3 region has 12 residues. Looked up from germline, CDR1 is LGHNT and CDR2 is FRNRAP. V was clipped by 2 bases and J by 4 bases, with 3 bases between them. CDR3 DNA: TGTGCTAGTGGTTTGTCGTACAATGAGCAGTTCTTC. It encodes CASGLSYNEQFF.

There are many counts of this clonotype. This sequence joins TRBV6-2 or TRBV6-3 and TRBJ2-1; D ambiguous. V was clipped by 2 bases and J by 4 bases, with 9 bases between them. The CDR3 loop spans 14 amino acids. Germline-derived CDR1 and CDR2 are MNHEY and SVGEGT. CDR3 nucleotides: TGTGCCAGCAGTTACGGTCGTTTTTACAATGAGCAGTTCTTC. Its translation is CASSYGRFYNEQFF.

This clonotype was observed a few times. The chain joins TRBV2 to TRBJ2-7; 8 bases fit TRBD2. Trimming took 7 bases from V and 0 from J; bases not matched to a gene: 11. CDR1 is SNHLY, CDR2 FYNNEI, per germline. The CDR3 has 16 residues. CDR3 sequence (DNA): TGTGCCAGCAAGGTTCAGGGCGGGGGGAGCTCCTACGAGCAGTACTTC. Its translation is CASKVQGGGSSYEQYF. Full variable domain (missing parts from reference TRBV2 and TRBJ2-7): EPEVTQTPSHQVTQMGQEVILRCVPISNHLYFYWYRQILGQKVEFLVSFYNNEISEKSEIFDDQFSVERPDGSNFTLKIRSTKLEDSAMYFCASKVQGGGSSYEQYFGPGTRLTVT.

This clonotype has just a few counts. The chain carries TRBV6-5 and TRBJ1-1; D not certain. This CDR3 is 12 amino acids long. V was cut by 6 bases and J by 5 bases, with 10 bases left in between. Germline CDR1 MNHEY, CDR2 SVGAGI. The CDR3, as DNA: TGTGCCAGCAGCAACATGTGGACTGAAGCTTTCTTT. Protein product: CASSNMWTEAFF.

V and J are TRBV20-1 and TRBJ1-4, with no clear D. CDR3 size: 16 residues. Germline-derived CDR1 and CDR2 are DFQATT and SNEGSKA (reference sequence). V lost 5 bases and J 3 bases, leaving 19 bases between the germline ends. In nucleotides, the CDR3 is TGCAGTGCTCCTGGGCCTGGAGTGCATCCTAATGAAAAACTGTTTTTT. Amino acids: CSAPGPGVHPNEKLFF.

This clonotype was observed a handful of times. The chain recombines TRBV7-8 with TRBJ1-2; D gene uncertain. Trimming shortened V by 2 bases and J by 3 bases, and 10 bases separated the two germline ends. Germline assignment: CDR1 SGHVS and CDR2 FQNEAQ. The CDR3 has 14 residues. CDR3 residues: CASSLSDEYYGYTF. CDR3 DNA: TGTGCCAGCAGCTTAAGTGACGAATACTATGGCTACACCTTC.